The text below deals with one T cell receptor (beta chain). This sample is drawn from a study of blood T cell repertoires in COVID-19. Study details: COVID-19 samples from acute and convalescent phases originated in the United States, Italy and Spain.

As originally analysed: It was from reference gene primer amplification that nucleated cell counts were estimated. TCRdb keeps only in-frame clones here, not all; method: immunoSEQ multiplex PCR. V, J and clone size reflect that table, while D and trimming were determined from the DNA. This repertoire shows some 53,000 clones, 70% to 90% found once; its top ten account for roughly 15%. The CDR3 is 16 amino acids. Trimming removed 5 bases from V and 1 base from J, with 15 bases in between. CDR1 is SGHAT, CDR2 FQNNGV, per germline. The TCR comes from a man in his 70s with acute or convalescent COVID-19. What was sequenced was peripheral blood. The chain is built from TRBV11-2 and TRBJ2-1; possibly TRBD1 for D (5 bases). The CDR3 spells CASSPATGTSYNEQFF. CDR3 nucleotide sequence: TGTGCCAGCAGCCCGGCAACAGGTACTTCCTACAATGAGCAGTTCTTC.